These 6 T cell receptor beta chains were sequenced from one sample in a study of identical twins. TCRdb fed the 5' RACE reads into MiXCR, producing one record per CDR3 protein. The table records approximately 260,000 distinct CDR3 sequences, more than 13% of them present only once. Sequenced sample: memory (CD45RO+) T cells sorted from blood. The receptors originated from a woman between 18 and 29 years old in good health.

This clonotype was seen a few times. This chain uses TRBV30 with TRBJ2-7; 7 bases match TRBD1. This CDR3 comprises 12 residues. The V and J ends lost 4 bases and 2 bases, in that order; junction bases with no gene match: 2. The germline V gene encodes CDR1 GTSNPN and CDR2 SVGIG (reference sequence). The CDR3 DNA follows: TGTGCCTGGAAGGGGGCGACCTACGAGCAGTACTTC. Protein product: CAWKGATYEQYF.

The chain employs TRBV20-1 and TRBJ2-3; possible D gene TRBD2, 6 bases. The length of the CDR3 is 15 residues. Germline lookup yields CDR1 DFQATT and CDR2 SNEGSKA (reference sequence). The V gene lost 6 bases and the J gene lost 0 bases, with 16 bases spanning the gap. Here the CDR3 DNA reads TGCAGTGCGCAGGTGGCGGGGACCAGCACAGATACGCAGTATTTT. Amino acid sequence: CSAQVAGTSTDTQYF.

The rearrangement uses TRBV12-3 or TRBV12-4 and TRBJ1-2; 9 bases agree with TRBD1. V dropped 4 bases and J dropped 8; count of bases not matched to a gene: 5. The CDR3 runs to 13 residues. The CDR3 DNA reads as TGTGCCAGCAGTTCACAGGGGGCAGGAGGCTACACCTTC. Protein product: CASSSQGAGGYTF.

This clonotype has a handful of counts. The CDR3 DNA sequence: TGTGCCAGCAGTTCCACAAGACCTTCACCCCTCCACTTT. It codes for CASSSTRPSPLHF. The genes are TRBV28 and TRBJ1-6; no reliable D call. V gave up 4 bases and J gave up 9 bases, with 10 bases separating them. This CDR3 comprises 13 residues. Per germline, CDR1 MDHEN and CDR2 SYDVKM.

The chain has TRBV7-2 and TRBJ2-1; TRBD2 agrees at 11 bases. The CDR3 extends over 16 amino acids. J lost 6 bases, V lost 1 base, and 5 bases had no gene match. CDR1 is SGHTA, CDR2 FQGNSA, per germline. In DNA form, the CDR3 reads TGTGCCAGCAGCTTAGATAGCGGGAGGGTACCCAATGAGCAGTTCTTC. It specifies CASSLDSGRVPNEQFF.

The gene calls are TRBV18 and TRBJ2-3; D is unclear. CDR3 length: 14 residues. V was trimmed by 1 base and J by 5 bases, leaving 10 bases between them. Per the germline V gene, CDR1 is KGHSH and CDR2 is LQKENI. CDR3 in DNA: TGTGCCAGCTCACCACTTTCCCTCGGAGATACGCAGTATTTT. As protein: CASSPLSLGDTQYF.